The clone carrying this TCR beta chain appeared many times. Antigen specificity is unknown. A read error may produce the germline difference seen at one junction end. The sample belongs to a study of CD8+CD57+ T cells in acquired aplastic anemia. In patients chosen for sequencing, flow cytometry had shown CD8+CD57+ cell expansion. No patient had been given any therapy when blood was sampled. The CDR3 has 13 amino acids. Genomic DNA served as template for TCR beta VDJ and CDR3 profiling. MiXCR, applied by TCRdb to the reads, yields one record per CDR3 protein. The table has approximately 200,000 distinct CDR3 sequences, roughly 53% seen once; the top ten hold just under 20%. Study outcomes and limitations: Patients and controls turned out to have approximately 29 CD8+ CDR3 sequences in common.

This sequence joins TRBV12-3 or TRBV12-4 and TRBJ2-5; D is possibly TRBD2 (5 bases). Source material: sorted CD4+, CD8+, or CD8+CD57+ T cells (not recorded which) from PBMCs. The receptor was isolated from a human donor with aplastic anemia. CDR3 protein: CASSLTRGETQYF. In DNA form, the CDR3 reads TGCGCCAGCAGCTTGACACGGGGAGAGACCCAGTACTTC.